Each of the 5 T cell receptor beta chains below was sequenced from the same sample in a study of blood T cells in healthy people across ages. Sample-barcoded 5' priming and a J-beta primer mix drove a second PCR of 7 to 11 cycles. TCRdb re-analysed the 5' RACE reads in MiXCR, keeping a single row per CDR3 protein. The table records about 830,000 distinct CDR3 sequences, under 80% of them present only once. The sequenced sample consisted of blood. The source is a man aged 25 to 40 in good health.

The gene calls are TRBV27 and TRBJ2-3, with D perhaps matching TRBD1 (5 bases). The length of the CDR3 is 15 residues. Looked up from germline, CDR1 is MNHEY and CDR2 is SMNVEV (reference sequence). The V end was cut by 3 bases, the J end by 6 bases, with 16 bases between. For the CDR3, the DNA is TGTGCCAGCAGTTTGAGTAGGGGCACAATTGATACGCAGTATTTT. It encodes CASSLSRGTIDTQYF.

The V gene is TRBV28, the J gene TRBJ2-5, with no clear D. Near its end, the DNA agrees better with TRBJ2-7, so the J call may be wrong. Germline V gene lookup returns CDR1 MDHEN and CDR2 SYDVKM. This CDR3 spans 13 amino acids. The CDR3 spells CASSLLGVSEQYF. The CDR3 nucleotides are TGTGCCAGCAGTTTATTGGGCGTCTCCGAGCAGTACTTC.

The V and J genes are TRBV20-1 and TRBJ2-7; the D gene is possibly TRBD2 (6 bases). From germline, CDR1 is DFQATT and CDR2 SNEGSKA (reference sequence). This CDR3 region has 14 residues. V lost 7 bases to trimming and J lost 3 bases, with 19 bases between them. The CDR3 nucleotides are TGCAGTGTTAAGCCGGGACTGGGATTCTACGAGCAGTACTTC. It yields the protein CSVKPGLGFYEQYF.

J is TRBJ1-1 and V is TRBV6-2 or TRBV6-3; D remains unclear. The germline V and J ends were trimmed by 6 bases and 4 bases, with 12 bases remaining between them. CDR1 and CDR2 from the germline V gene are MNHEY and SVGEGT. CDR3 length equals 13 residues. In nucleotides, the CDR3 is TGTGCCAGCAGCGCCGGGCTGGCCACTGAAGCTTTCTTT. This sequence encodes CASSAGLATEAFF.

This clonotype was observed a handful of times. The chain recombines TRBV27 with TRBJ2-7, with 7 positions matching TRBD1. J lost 7 bases, V lost 8 bases, and 11 bases had no gene match. This CDR3 has 13 residues. Germline-derived CDR1 and CDR2 are MNHEY and SMNVEV (reference sequence). This CDR3 is CASHRIDRVEQYF. The CDR3 DNA is TGTGCCAGCCACCGGATTGACAGGGTGGAGCAGTACTTC.